One sample yielded the 22 T cell receptor beta chains listed below, sequenced in a study of cytomegalovirus exposure and HLA in healthy donors (dated by TCRdb to the late 2010s). Preparation of the library involved the immunoSEQ multiplex PCR assay. A mixture of 60 forward primers for TCR Vbeta segments and 13 reverse primers for TCR Jbeta segments was used in the multiplex PCR. TCRdb's version of the immuneACCESS table is confined to in-frame rearrangements and falls short of the full clone set. An unresolved V gene accounts for under half of the shortfall where checked; the remainder is of unknown origin. The sample table lists over 70,000 clones, 74% of them with a count of one. Of the sample, over 10% is held by the ten largest clones. The sequenced sample consisted of PBMCs. The receptors originated from a human donor in good health.

CDR3: CASSLLEAREKLFF. In DNA form, the CDR3 reads TGTGCCAGCAGTTTATTGGAGGCGCGGGAAAAACTGTTTTTT. The chain combines TRBV28 with TRBJ1-4; D is uncertain. V was shortened by 1 base and J by 8 bases, with 11 bases between the two germline ends. The CDR3 has 14 residues. Germline CDR1 MDHEN, CDR2 SYDVKM.

The chain joins TRBV18 to TRBJ1-1; possibly TRBD1 for D (5 bases). V gave up 6 bases and J gave up 0 bases, with 17 bases separating them. The length of the CDR3 is 16 residues. The germline CDR1 and CDR2 sequences are KGHSH and LQKENI. The CDR3 loop reads CASSPFSGGMNTEAFF. Written as DNA, the CDR3 is TGTGCCAGCTCCCCCTTTAGTGGGGGGATGAACACTGAAGCTTTCTTT.

This chain connects TRBV18 to TRBJ2-7; TRBD2 is a possible D gene (5 bases). The CDR3 runs 16 residues. Germline V gene lookup returns CDR1 KGHSH and CDR2 LQKENI. Between the trimmed V and J ends, which lost 0 bases and 1 base, there was a span of 13 bases. The CDR3 DNA sequence: TGTGCCAGCTCACCACCCAGTGGACTCGCGTCCTACGAGCAGTACTTC. It encodes CASSPPSGLASYEQYF.

The genes are TRBV5-1 and TRBJ1-3; possible D gene TRBD1, 5 bases. Germline CDR1 is SGHRS and CDR2 is YFSETQ. This CDR3 is 14 amino acids long. The ends were cut back, 3 bases at V and 0 bases at J, with 7 bases in the middle. CDR3 nucleotide sequence: TGCGCCAGCAGCTCGACAGTCTCTGGAAACACCATATATTTT. Amino acid sequence: CASSSTVSGNTIYF.

This clone came up once. This chain connects TRBV4-1 to TRBJ2-1; the D gene is possibly TRBD2 (6 bases). V was clipped by 0 bases and J by 0 bases, with 15 bases between them. The CDR3 runs to 18 residues. CDR1 and CDR2 (germline): MGHRA, YSYEKL. This chain's CDR3 is CASSQERGGISSYNEQFF. For the CDR3, the DNA is TGCGCCAGCAGCCAAGAGAGGGGCGGGATTAGCTCCTACAATGAGCAGTTCTTC.

V and J are TRBV6-4 and TRBJ2-3; TRBD2 is a possible D gene (6 bases). V lost 5 bases and J 4 bases, leaving 13 bases between the germline ends. Germline CDR1 and CDR2: MRHNA and SNTAGT. The CDR3 covers 14 residues. CDR3 amino acids: CASSPGLGADTQYF. As DNA, the CDR3 is TGTGCCAGCAGTCCGGGACTCGGCGCAGATACGCAGTATTTT.

In nucleotides, the CDR3 is TGCAGCGTTCTACACCGGGATAGGGACGAGCAGTACTTC. Amino acid sequence: CSVLHRDRDEQYF. The chain uses TRBV29-1 and TRBJ2-7; D is perhaps TRBD2 (5 bases). V dropped 5 bases and J dropped 5 bases, with 16 bases sitting between them. This CDR3 spans 13 amino acids. Germline-derived CDR1 and CDR2 are SQVTM and ANQGSEA.

This clone was seen a single time. The V gene is TRBV7-9, the J gene TRBJ2-1; 10 bases are shared with TRBD2. The V segment lost 3 bases and the J segment 5 bases; nucleotides outside the gene matches: 4. This CDR3 contains 15 residues. Germline V gene sequence: CDR1 SEHNR, CDR2 FQNEAQ (reference sequence). The CDR3 loop is CASSFSLAGDNEQFF. The CDR3 DNA reads TGTGCCAGCAGCTTTAGCCTAGCGGGAGACAATGAGCAGTTCTTC.

The J gene is TRBJ2-7, the V gene TRBV6-1, with D maybe TRBD2 (6 bases). The V end was cut by 7 bases, the J end by 3 bases, with 10 bases between. This CDR3 region has 12 residues. Germline lookup yields CDR1 MNHNS and CDR2 SASEGT. The CDR3 is CASTKGLYEQYF. CDR3 in DNA: TGTGCCAGCACTAAGGGACTCTACGAGCAGTACTTC.

The chain joins TRBV19 to TRBJ2-1; 7 nucleotides line up with TRBD2. Per the germline V gene, CDR1 is LNHDA and CDR2 is SQIVND (reference sequence). This CDR3 spans 15 amino acids. Trimming at V came to 4 bases and at J to 3 bases, leaving 6 bases not matched to a gene. CDR3 in amino acids: CASSKGGPVYNEQFF. The CDR3 DNA reads as TGTGCCAGTAGTAAGGGAGGGCCTGTCTACAATGAGCAGTTCTTC.

This chain uses TRBV30 with TRBJ2-7; weak D call: TRBD1 (5 bases). The CDR3 contains 11 residues. The germline V gene encodes CDR1 GTSNPN and CDR2 SVGIG (reference sequence). V was shortened by 2 bases and J by 6 bases, with 8 bases between the two germline ends. CDR3 sequence: CAWSRQLEQYF. The DNA of the CDR3 is TGTGCCTGGAGTAGACAGCTCGAGCAGTACTTC. The whole variable domain, remainder taken from reference TRBV30 and TRBJ2-7, is SQTIHQWPATLVQPVGSPLSLECTVEGTSNPNLYWYRQAAGRGLQLLFYSVGIGQISSEVPQNLSASRPQDRQFILSSKKLLLSDSGFYLCAWSRQLEQYFGPGTRLTVT.

This clone is a singleton in its sample. This chain joins TRBV27 and TRBJ1-1; D is possibly TRBD1 (6 bases). Looked up from germline, CDR1 is MNHEY and CDR2 is SMNVEV (reference sequence). The CDR3 length is 16 residues. V gave up 5 bases and J gave up 1 base, with 17 bases separating them. The CDR3: CASSTYRAGGNTEAFF. In nucleotides, the CDR3 is TGTGCCAGCAGTACCTACAGGGCCGGTGGGAACACTGAAGCTTTCTTT.

The chain employs TRBV7-6 and TRBJ2-7; 7 bases map to TRBD1. The CDR3 totals 15 residues. Per the germline V gene, CDR1 is SGHVS and CDR2 is FNYEAQ. With 1 base clipped from V and 2 bases from J, the junction kept 5 bases outside the gene matches. As DNA, the CDR3 is TGTGCCAGCAGCTTAGGACAGGGTCAAACCTACGAGCAGTACTTC. It specifies CASSLGQGQTYEQYF.

This clone was counted only a few times. V gene TRBV12-5 combines with J gene TRBJ1-1; possibly TRBD1 for D (6 bases). The germline gives CDR1 LGHNT, CDR2 FRNRAP. CDR3 size: 15 residues. Trimming shortened V by 5 bases and J by 0 bases, and 13 bases separated the two germline ends. CDR3 bases: TGTGCTAGTGGTACGGGGGGCTGGATGAACACTGAAGCTTTCTTT. This sequence encodes CASGTGGWMNTEAFF.

V and J are TRBV4-2 and TRBJ1-1, with 10 bases that match TRBD1. J gave up 5 bases and V 3 bases, and 21 bases lay outside the gene matches. Germline CDR1 and CDR2: LGHNA and YNFKEQ. This CDR3 contains 20 residues. The CDR3 loop is CASSQDPGRRQGARGTEAFF. Here the CDR3 DNA reads TGTGCCAGCAGCCAGGACCCGGGGAGGCGACAGGGGGCGCGTGGAACTGAAGCTTTCTTT.

V gene TRBV6-1 combines with J gene TRBJ2-7, with TRBD1 as a possible D gene (5 bases). This CDR3 spans 14 amino acids. Trimming cost V 6 bases and J 0 bases, with 12 bases left between them. Germline loops: CDR1 MNHNS, CDR2 SASEGT. CDR3 protein: CASSPTVISYEQYF. DNA for the CDR3: TGTGCCAGCAGCCCGACAGTGATCTCCTACGAGCAGTACTTC.

In its sample, this clone was seen a few times. The J gene is TRBJ1-3, the V gene TRBV4-1; D is undetermined. CDR1 is MGHRA and CDR2 is YSYEKL in the germline V gene. This CDR3 region has 16 residues. Trimming removed 1 base from V and 0 bases from J, with 10 bases in between. This chain's CDR3 is CASSQARAPSGNTIYF. CDR3 nucleotide sequence: TGCGCCAGCAGCCAAGCGCGAGCTCCCTCTGGAAACACCATATATTTT.

In its sample, this clone was seen many times. This chain joins TRBV27 and TRBJ2-1, with 9 positions matching TRBD1. CDR1 and CDR2 from the germline V gene are MNHEY and SMNVEV (reference sequence). The CDR3 contains 14 residues. The CDR3 DNA sequence: TGTGCAGCGAAAGGAGGGACAGGGTACAATGAGCAGTTCTTC. Amino acids: CAAKGGTGYNEQFF.

This clone has more than one count but fewer than ten. V is TRBV5-1 and J is TRBJ1-1; a possible D gene is TRBD1 (5 bases). CDR3 size: 13 residues. Germline loops: CDR1 SGHRS, CDR2 YFSETQ. Trimming left V 0 bases short and J 4 bases short, with 7 bases between. The CDR3 coding sequence is TGCGCCAGCAGCTTGGATACAGGCACTGAAGCTTTCTTT. Its translation: CASSLDTGTEAFF.

The chain couples TRBV7-2 to TRBJ2-1, with a weak D call TRBD2 (5 bases). The CDR3 runs to 15 residues. Trimming left V 1 base short and J 3 bases short, with 10 bases between. Germline V lookup: CDR1 SGHTA, CDR2 FQGNSA. CDR3 sequence: CASSLGSSSYNEQFF. The CDR3 DNA reads TGTGCCAGCAGCTTAGGGTCTAGCAGCTACAATGAGCAGTTCTTC.

The chain joins TRBV2 to TRBJ1-1; 8 bases are a match to TRBD1. CDR1 is SNHLY and CDR2 is FYNNEI in the germline V gene. The CDR3 contains 13 residues. Trimming cost V 8 bases and J 10 bases; bases outside gene matches: 12. The CDR3 nucleotides read TGTGCCAGCTGTTCCACAGGGGGTACGGGAGCTTTCTTT. Protein: CASCSTGGTGAFF.

This chain links TRBV5-1 with TRBJ2-7, with D possibly matching TRBD2 (5 bases). The germline V gene has CDR1 SGHRS and CDR2 YFSETQ. CDR3 length: 14 amino acids. Trimming pared 4 bases from V and 1 base from J, leaving 12 bases between. CDR3 amino acids: CASSATGGSYEQYF. In DNA form, the CDR3 reads TGCGCCAGCAGCGCGACTGGAGGATCCTACGAGCAGTACTTC.